This T cell receptor beta chain stems from a study of OX40 agonist ivuxolimab in advanced cancers. Across the whole study: Aged 23 to 79 with a mean of 60 years, they were approximately 79% male. Partial responses occurred in Three dose-escalation patients, one with hepatocellular carcinoma and two with cutaneous melanoma.

About this clone itself: Antigen specificity is unknown.

Germline CDR1 and CDR2: PRHDT and FYEKMQ (reference sequence). The CDR3 extends over 17 amino acids. The assay was immunoSEQ multiplex PCR, and TCRdb's table has in-frame clones only and misses some. Among about 14,000 clones listed, around 70% were seen once. Whole-study results and caveats: No antigen was identified for the clonally expanded peripheral T cells.

The source of this sequence is an adult with an advanced solid tumor such as melanoma, head and neck, liver or kidney cancer. The V and J genes are TRBV13 and TRBJ2-5; 11 bases line up with TRBD2. The DNA end favors TRBJ2-7, so the J call may be wrong. The material was CD4+ or CD8+ T cells sorted from blood, obtained in a trial of the OX40 agonist ivuxolimab. The CDR3 here is CASSPQGTSGNWGEQYF. The DNA of the CDR3 is TGTGCCAGCAGCCCACAAGGGACTAGCGGAAATTGGGGCGAGCAGTACTTC.